This T cell receptor (beta chain) is drawn from a study of graft-versus-host responses after intestinal transplantation. Study-wide context: Once they had received anti-thymocyte globulin induction, all recipients took tacrolimus and steroids for approximately 3 years.

In this sample, this clone turned up once. Its target is not known. Study-level results: Early post-transplant declines in HvG were associated with peak levels of circulating GvH clones. There were GvH clones found in recipient marrow, and some of them appeared first in ileum or blood. Graft-donor T cell macrochimerism coincided with high graft-versus-host to host-versus-graft clonal ratios in allografts.

TCRdb's copy holds only in-frame clones and misses some; the assay was immunoSEQ multiplex PCR. This table has 130,000 to 150,000 clones, 80% to 95% appearing once. Trimming left V 4 bases short and J 2 bases short, with 6 bases between. Germline CDR1 reads LNHDA; CDR2 reads SQIVND (reference sequence). The CDR3 is made up of 13 amino acids. The source of this sequence is a human donor who received an intestinal transplant. The sequencing used unstimulated CD4+ T cells sorted from spleen or lymph node cells, collected before intestinal transplant. The chain employs TRBV19 and TRBJ2-1; no firm D call. CDR3 DNA: TGTGCCAGTAGTACAGGACCCTACAATGAGCAGTTCTTC. It codes for CASSTGPYNEQFF.